The sequence of this T cell receptor (beta chain) was determined in a study of T cells in Graves' hyperthyroidism and ophthalmopathy. The ends were cut back, 5 bases at V and 3 bases at J, with 11 bases in the middle. The CDR3 runs 14 residues. Comments on this clonotype: This may arise from a read error, as a much more abundant clone is one base away. Because it lacks the conserved phenylalanine or tryptophan at the end, this CDR3 is likely a read error.

What was amplified from RNA transcripts were TCR beta CDR3 regions. TCR CDR3 regions were first amplified by RT-PCR with HTBI primers. TCRdb re-called the multiplex PCR reads through MiXCR, storing one row per CDR3 protein. The sample lists about 360,000 distinct CDR3 sequences, roughly 14% occurring once. The specimen sequenced was blood. This TCR came from a man aged 25 to 40 with Graves' hyperthyroidism that later progressed to Graves' ophthalmopathy. The chain joins TRBV12-3 or TRBV12-4 to TRBJ2-1; D possibly corresponds to TRBD2 (5 bases). The CDR3 nucleotides are TGTGCCAGCAGTCCCATGAGCGGCTACAATGAGCAGTTCTCC. This sequence encodes CASSPMSGYNEQFS.